The 13 T cell receptor beta chains below all came from one sample that was sequenced in a study of post-analysis software for immune sequencing data (dated by TCRdb to 2013 to 2016). Broader findings and caveats from the paper: Significantly higher frequencies in patients than in controls were found for about five TRBV segments, including TRBV5-6, TRBV5-1 and TRBV20-1.

Library preparation employed PCR. The instrument was an Illumina HiSeq 2500. To reduce PCR and sequencing biases, unique molecular identifiers were built into the TCR beta cDNA libraries. TCRdb passed the public sequencing reads through fastp at Q25 and MiXCR, retaining productive beta sequences. CDR3 protein sequences are deduplicated, and each keeps its most common genes and DNA. Here the sample has some 690,000 distinct CDR3 sequences; approximately 59% occur a single time. The biggest ten clones account for around 11% of the sample. No antigen has been assigned to these receptors. The source material was blood. The receptors shown here come from a girl aged 2-10 years with multiple sclerosis.

This rearrangement joins TRBV29-1 to TRBJ2-2, with D hard to call. CDR1 is SQVTM and CDR2 is ANQGSEA in the germline V gene. This CDR3 is 14 amino acids long. Trimming cost V 7 bases and J 3 bases, with 15 bases left between them. The DNA of the CDR3 is TGCAGCGGTTCTAAACGTCATGACACCGGGGAGCTGTTTTTT. Its protein product is CSGSKRHDTGELFF.

This sequence joins TRBV12-3 or TRBV12-4 and TRBJ2-2; no clear D gene. Trimming removed 5 bases from V and 5 bases from J, with 12 bases in between. The CDR3 is made up of 14 amino acids. Here the CDR3 reads CASSPSLGTGELFF. The CDR3 DNA reads as TGTGCCAGCAGTCCCTCCCTGGGGACCGGGGAGCTGTTTTTT.

This chain connects TRBV11-2 to TRBJ2-2, with D possibly being TRBD1 (6 bases). CDR1 SGHAT and CDR2 FQNNGV come from the germline V gene. The CDR3 sequence is 12 residues long. V was pared by 3 bases and J by 8 bases, with 7 bases between. The CDR3 DNA follows: TGTGCCAGCAGCTTCGACAGGGGGGAGCTGTTTTTT. Translation: CASSFDRGELFF.

The chain couples TRBV20-1 to TRBJ1-5; unclear D gene. Germline V gene lookup returns CDR1 DFQATT and CDR2 SNEGSKA (reference sequence). V shed 0 bases and J shed 5 bases, with 8 bases lying between them. The CDR3 loop spans 13 amino acids. CDR3: CSAREEYDQPQHF. The CDR3 DNA follows: TGCAGTGCTAGAGAAGAGTACGATCAGCCCCAGCATTTT.

The V and J genes are TRBV4-1 and TRBJ2-1, with D perhaps matching TRBD2 (5 bases). V was cut by 0 bases and J by 5 bases, with 14 bases left in between. Germline V gene sequence: CDR1 MGHRA, CDR2 YSYEKL. This CDR3 contains 16 residues. CDR3 bases: TGCGCCAGCAGCCAAGAAACGGGATATCTCCACAATGAGCAGTTCTTC. Its protein is CASSQETGYLHNEQFF.

This chain connects TRBV18 to TRBJ2-4; 7 positions match TRBD1. Germline CDR1 KGHSH, CDR2 LQKENI. Germline trimming cut 0 bases from V and 4 bases from J; bases unmatched to any gene: 3. The CDR3 contains 15 residues. The CDR3: CASSPPAGGKNIQYF. As DNA, the CDR3 is TGTGCCAGCTCACCACCGGCAGGGGGTAAAAACATTCAGTACTTC.

The chain couples TRBV5-1 to TRBJ1-2, with TRBD1 matching over 7 bases. In germline, CDR1 is SGHRS, CDR2 YFSETQ. J lost 1 base, V lost 4 bases, and 13 bases had no gene match. The CDR3 extends over 17 amino acids. The CDR3 here is CASSLPSIRDSNYGYTF. The CDR3 DNA follows: TGCGCCAGCAGCCTTCCGTCCATCCGGGACAGTAACTATGGCTACACCTTC. The full variable domain, in which reference TRBV5-1 and TRBJ1-2 provide the parts outside the CDR3, is KAGVTQTPRYLIKTRGQQVTLSCSPISGHRSVSWYQQTPGQGLQFLFEYFSETQRNKGNFPGRFSGRQFSNSRSEMNVSTLELGDSALYLCASSLPSIRDSNYGYTFGSGTRLTVV.

The chain has TRBV12-3 or TRBV12-4 and TRBJ2-5; D unclear. The V gene lost 3 bases and the J gene lost 4 bases, with 9 bases spanning the gap. CDR3 size: 13 residues. The CDR3 sequence is CASSLLWRETQYF. The CDR3 nucleotides are TGTGCCAGCAGTTTGTTATGGAGAGAGACCCAGTACTTC.

The rearrangement links TRBV6-2 or TRBV6-3 to TRBJ2-1, with 11 bases identical to TRBD1. The CDR3 is made up of 16 amino acids. Germline CDR1 reads MNHEY; CDR2 reads SVGEGT. V lost 3 bases and J lost 5; bases outside the gene matches: 6. The CDR3 DNA reads TGTGCCAGCAGTTATCTCGGACAGGGGGCGAACAATGAGCAGTTCTTC. Protein sequence: CASSYLGQGANNEQFF.

The gene calls are TRBV6-2 or TRBV6-3 and TRBJ1-5, with D unclear. V lost 2 bases and J lost 0, with 5 bases in between. This CDR3 has 14 amino acids. From germline, CDR1 is MNHEY and CDR2 SVGEGT. The CDR3 region is CASSYEGSNQPQHF. The CDR3, as DNA: TGTGCCAGCAGTTACGAGGGTAGCAATCAGCCCCAGCATTTT.

Concerning this clonotype itself: The junction departs from the called germline gene at one end, perhaps through a read error. This sequence joins TRBV12-3 or TRBV12-4 and TRBJ2-3; perhaps TRBD1 as D (5 bases). The CDR3 has 15 residues. The CDR3 reads CAGSPTDTSTDTQYF. The CDR3 DNA sequence: TGTGCCGGCAGCCCGACAGATACTAGCACAGATACGCAGTATTTT.

This clonotype was detected only once. The chain uses TRBV6-4 and TRBJ2-1; TRBD2 matches at 9 bases. Germline values: CDR1 MRHNA, CDR2 SNTAGT. Unmatched junction bases numbered 6, after V lost 2 bases and J lost 7 bases. The CDR3 consists of 15 residues. The CDR3 bases are TGTGCCAGCAGTGACATCCCTAGCGGGGCAAATGAGCAGTTCTTC. Residues: CASSDIPSGANEQFF.

This clonotype was recorded once. The V gene is TRBV6-1, the J gene TRBJ1-1; weak D call: TRBD1 (5 bases). There are 14 residues in the CDR3. V shed 3 bases and J shed 5 bases, with 13 bases lying between them. CDR1 is MNHNS and CDR2 is SASEGT in the germline V gene. CDR3 bases: TGTGCCAGCAGTGACCAGGGAGGTACGACTGAAGCTTTCTTT. Translated, it gives CASSDQGGTTEAFF.